Described below is a single TCR beta chain sequence and its context. The PCR made use of 60 Vbeta and 13 Jbeta primers. Clones were sequenced by immunoSEQ multiplex PCR, and TCRdb holds only the in-frame ones, with some missing. The profile covers about 130,000 clones, with 60% to 80% appearing a single time and over 1.2% taken by the ten largest. The CDR3 is made up of 13 amino acids. V was shortened by 1 base and J by 10 bases, with 10 bases between the two germline ends. CDR1 and CDR2 (germline): SGHDN, FVKESK. The entry originates in a study of cytomegalovirus exposure and HLA in healthy donors. The sequenced sample was PBMCs. This receptor was obtained from a female donor in good health and CMV-seronegative. This chain uses TRBV14 with TRBJ1-4; D ambiguous. CDR3 region: CASSQVALGKLFF. The CDR3 nucleotides read TGTGCCAGCAGCCAAGTAGCGTTGGGAAAACTGTTTTTT.